This T cell receptor beta chain was identified in a study of cytomegalovirus exposure and HLA in healthy donors. The length of the CDR3 is 12 residues. Germline assignment: CDR1 SGHTA and CDR2 FQGNSA. Trimming shortened V by 3 bases and J by 3 bases, and 6 bases separated the two germline ends. Primers: 60 Vbeta forward and 13 Jbeta reverse. Assay: immunoSEQ multiplex PCR; the TCRdb copy retains only in-frame clones and omits some. Altogether 200,000 to 250,000 clones are present, roughly 87% being singletons, with the ten largest covering 5.4%. The sample taken for sequencing was PBMCs. The receptor comes from a woman aged 40 to 49 in good health and CMV-seropositive. V gene TRBV7-2 combines with J gene TRBJ2-7; tentatively, D is TRBD1 (5 bases). The CDR3 nucleotides read TGTGCCAGCAGCTTGCAGGGCTACGAGCAGTACTTC. This translates into CASSLQGYEQYF.